This T cell receptor beta chain emerged from a study of Tregs in tolerant kidney transplant recipients. Study-wide findings and caveats: This study did not directly address biological reproducibility. Donor-specific Treg expansion exceeded global Treg expansion in tolerant patients, suggesting antigen drive.

CD4+CD25+CD127- Tregs, CD4+CD25- non-Tregs, CD4 and CD8 cells were sorted. Note on this clone: The antigen remains unidentified. The CDR3 is cut off 3 residues early in the read; its end comes from the germline J gene.

The germline V and J ends were trimmed by 5 bases and 5 bases, with 13 bases remaining between them. CDR1 and CDR2 from the germline V gene are LNHDA and SQIVND (reference sequence). The CDR3 is 14 amino acids. Only in-frame clones appear in the TCRdb table, and some are missing; sequencing was by immunoSEQ multiplex PCR. This listing includes 50,000 or so clones. The gene calls are TRBV19 and TRBJ2-1; no definite D call. Sequencing was performed on CD4+ T cells from blood, taken before the transplant. The clonotype was recovered from a human donor who received a combined kidney and bone marrow transplant. The chain's CDR3 is CASSPRVVHNEQFF. The CDR3 DNA, read in part, is TGTGCCAGTAGTCCCCGGGTAGTCCACAATGAG.